This T cell receptor beta chain was sequenced for a study of blood T cell repertoires in COVID-19. Across the study: Sites in the United States, Italy and Spain provided acute and convalescent COVID-19 samples. From T cells, B-cell-depleted T cells, or PBMCs came the material, which was cDNA or gDNA.

There are 15 residues in the CDR3. The V gene's germline CDR1 is SGHDT and CDR2 YYEEEE. V was clipped by 4 bases and J by 4 bases; unmatched bases: 3. In the authors' methods: Reference gene primer amplification gave nucleated cell count estimates. Produced via immunoSEQ multiplex PCR; TCRdb's table is partial and in-frame only. The V and J calls and clone size are taken from that table; D and trimming were inferred from the DNA. This table has 95,000 to 110,000 clones, more than 70% appearing once. Sequenced material: peripheral blood. The V gene is TRBV5-6, the J gene TRBJ2-1, with 12 bases aligning to TRBD2. The clonotype comes from a woman aged 60 to 75 with acute or convalescent COVID-19. CDR3 protein: CASSPGTSGYNEQFF. CDR3 nucleotides: TGTGCCAGCAGCCCGGGGACTAGCGGGTACAATGAGCAGTTCTTC.